This T cell receptor beta chain was retrieved from a study of a mutant IDH1 vaccine in newly diagnosed glioma. For this clone: The same CDR3 is also encoded by other DNA sequences in this sample.

Produced via immunoSEQ multiplex PCR; TCRdb's table is partial and in-frame only. Found here are 60,000 to 85,000 clones, 60% to 85% of them singletons; the top ten hold around 8.4%. Indicated time point: baseline, week 1 (first vaccination visit). Treatment described: pre-vaccination baseline after standard-of-care therapy. Every donor had a new WHO grade 3 or 4 astrocytoma that was IDH1-mutant, with loss of nuclear ATRX. Trimming took 0 bases from V and 6 from J, leaving 11 bases between them. This CDR3 has 13 residues. Looked up from germline, CDR1 is GTSNPN and CDR2 is SVGIG (reference sequence). The chain combines TRBV30 with TRBJ1-2; D gene ambiguous. This sample comprised PBMCs, obtained from a glioma patient treated with radiotherapy, temozolomide or both. The clonotype was recovered from a man between 50 and 59 years old with glioma. The CDR3 loop is CAWSVLRGNGYTF. CDR3 DNA sequence: TGTGCCTGGAGTGTATTGCGGGGAAATGGCTACACCTTC.